This T cell receptor beta chain emerged from a study of T cell repertoires in cytomegalovirus infection. Study context: An indication of both CMV infection and matching HLA type came from public TCR beta signatures.

TCRdb passed the reads through MiXCR, listing each CDR3 protein once. The table records approximately 990,000 distinct CDR3 sequences, around 30% of them present only once. The CDR3 consists of 14 residues. Trimming took off 4 bases at V and 3 bases at J, with 12 bases between the two ends. The germline V gene has CDR1 SGHVS and CDR2 FQNEAQ. In the case of this clonotype: Antigen unknown.

The chain combines TRBV7-8 with TRBJ2-5; no definite D call. The origin of this receptor is a human donor in good health (CMV status not recorded). Some clones in this sample may be carry-over from other donors' samples. The sample was cultured CD8+ T cells from PBMCs, taken from culture after CMV antigen stimulation. The CDR3 loop is CASSYHLSEETQYF. In DNA, the CDR3 is TGTGCCAGCAGCTATCACTTAAGTGAAGAGACCCAGTACTTC.